The clone carrying this TCR beta chain was picked up many times. The CDR3 has 11 residues. From germline, CDR1 is SNHLY and CDR2 FYNNEI. Trimming took off 2 bases at V and 7 bases at J, with 6 bases between the two ends. This sample is part of a study of T cells in Graves' hyperthyroidism and ophthalmopathy. RNA transcripts served as the template for amplifying TCR beta CDR3 regions. HTBI primers drove first-round RT-PCR of the TCR CDR3. TCRdb reprocessed the multiplex PCR reads with MiXCR, giving one entry per CDR3 protein. The top ten clones hold 13% of a sample with approximately 410,000 distinct CDR3 sequences, roughly 15% of them seen once.

The chain uses TRBV2 and TRBJ2-7; D uncertain. Sequencing was done on a sample of blood. This clonotype was obtained from a man aged 18 to 29 with Graves' ophthalmopathy. Here the CDR3 reads CASSEITEQYF. The CDR3 DNA sequence: TGTGCCAGCAGTGAAATTACGGAGCAGTACTTC.